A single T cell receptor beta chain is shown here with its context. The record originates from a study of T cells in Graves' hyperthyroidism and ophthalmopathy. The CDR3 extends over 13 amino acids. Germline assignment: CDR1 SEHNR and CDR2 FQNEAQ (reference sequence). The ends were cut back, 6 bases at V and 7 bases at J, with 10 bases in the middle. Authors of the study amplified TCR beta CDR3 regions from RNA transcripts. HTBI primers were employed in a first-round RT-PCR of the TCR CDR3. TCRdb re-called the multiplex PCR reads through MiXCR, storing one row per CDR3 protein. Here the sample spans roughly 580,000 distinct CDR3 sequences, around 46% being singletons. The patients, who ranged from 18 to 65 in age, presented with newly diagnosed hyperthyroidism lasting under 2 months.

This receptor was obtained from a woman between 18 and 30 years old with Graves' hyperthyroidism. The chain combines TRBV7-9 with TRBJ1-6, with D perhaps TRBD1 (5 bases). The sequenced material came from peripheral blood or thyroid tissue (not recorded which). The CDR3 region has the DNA TGTGCCAGCAGGGACGGGGGGAATTCACCCCTCCACTTT. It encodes CASRDGGNSPLHF.